This entry describes one TCR beta chain. Its antigen is still unknown. This sample is part of a study of cytomegalovirus exposure and HLA in healthy donors. The CDR3 runs to 15 residues. Germline V gene sequence: CDR1 SNHLY, CDR2 FYNNEI. Germline trimming cut 2 bases from V and 4 bases from J; bases unmatched to any gene: 8. The study ran its PCR with 60 Vbeta and 13 Jbeta primers. TCRdb's copy holds only in-frame clones and misses some; the assay was immunoSEQ multiplex PCR. Of 90,000 to 150,000 clones in the sample, about 79% were seen once. Study-level points and caveats: Later analysis identified a missense DCLRE1C variant that was linked to TCR beta V- and J-gene trimming. 87-base-pair reads could not separate some V segments, including TRBV6-2 and TRBV6-3.

The sequence was collected from a human donor in good health. Specimen: PBMCs. This rearrangement joins TRBV2 to TRBJ2-7, with 7 nucleotides matching TRBD2. In DNA, the CDR3 is TGTGCCAGCAGTGAACGGGCGGGAGCGTCTTACGAGCAGTACTTC. It codes for CASSERAGASYEQYF.